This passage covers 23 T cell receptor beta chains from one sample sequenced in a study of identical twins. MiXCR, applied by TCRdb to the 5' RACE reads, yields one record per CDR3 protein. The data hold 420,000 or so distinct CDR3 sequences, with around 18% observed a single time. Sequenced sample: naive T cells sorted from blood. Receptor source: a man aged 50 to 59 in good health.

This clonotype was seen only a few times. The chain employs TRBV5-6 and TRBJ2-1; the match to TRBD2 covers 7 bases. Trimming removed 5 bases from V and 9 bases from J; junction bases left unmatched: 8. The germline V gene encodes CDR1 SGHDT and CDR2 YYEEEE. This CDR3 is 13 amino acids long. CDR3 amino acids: CASRPTSSSEQFF. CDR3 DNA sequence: TGTGCCAGCAGGCCGACTAGCTCAAGTGAGCAGTTCTTC.

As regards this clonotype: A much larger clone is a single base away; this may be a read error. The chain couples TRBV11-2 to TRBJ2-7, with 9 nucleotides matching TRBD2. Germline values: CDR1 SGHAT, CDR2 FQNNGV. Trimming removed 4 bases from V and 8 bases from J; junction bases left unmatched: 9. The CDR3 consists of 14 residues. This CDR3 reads CASSSGLATVQQYF. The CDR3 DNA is TGTGCCAGCAGCTCCGGACTAGCGACAGTCCAGCAGTACTTC.

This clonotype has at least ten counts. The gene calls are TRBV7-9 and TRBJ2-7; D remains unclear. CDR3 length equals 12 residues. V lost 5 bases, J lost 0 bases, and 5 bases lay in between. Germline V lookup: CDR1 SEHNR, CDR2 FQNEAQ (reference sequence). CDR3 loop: CASSLNSYEQYF. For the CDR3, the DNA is TGTGCCAGCAGCCTGAACTCCTACGAGCAGTACTTC.

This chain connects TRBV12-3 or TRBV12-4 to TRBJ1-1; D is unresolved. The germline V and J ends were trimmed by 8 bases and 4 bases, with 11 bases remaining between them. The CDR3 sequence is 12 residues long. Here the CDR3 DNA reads TGTGCCAGCGGCCATGGGGTCACTGAAGCTTTCTTT. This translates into CASGHGVTEAFF.

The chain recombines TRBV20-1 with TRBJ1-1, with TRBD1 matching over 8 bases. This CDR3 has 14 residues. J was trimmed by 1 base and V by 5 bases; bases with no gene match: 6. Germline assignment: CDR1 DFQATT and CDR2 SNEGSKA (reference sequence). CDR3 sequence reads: CSAARTGPNTEAFF. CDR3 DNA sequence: TGCAGTGCTGCCCGGACAGGGCCGAACACTGAAGCTTTCTTT.

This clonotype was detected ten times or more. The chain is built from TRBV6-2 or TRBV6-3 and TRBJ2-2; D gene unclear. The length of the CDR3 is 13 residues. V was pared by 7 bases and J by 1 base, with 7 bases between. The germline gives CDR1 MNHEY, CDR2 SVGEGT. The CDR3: CASTTVNTGELFF. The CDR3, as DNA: TGTGCCAGCACGACCGTGAACACCGGGGAGCTGTTTTTT.

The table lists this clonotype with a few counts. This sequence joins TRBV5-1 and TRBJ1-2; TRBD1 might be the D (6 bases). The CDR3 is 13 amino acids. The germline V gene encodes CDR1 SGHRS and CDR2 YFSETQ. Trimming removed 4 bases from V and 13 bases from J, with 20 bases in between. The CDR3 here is CASSEGGADSSTF. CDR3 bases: TGCGCCAGCAGCGAAGGGGGTGCGGATTCGTCCACCTTC.

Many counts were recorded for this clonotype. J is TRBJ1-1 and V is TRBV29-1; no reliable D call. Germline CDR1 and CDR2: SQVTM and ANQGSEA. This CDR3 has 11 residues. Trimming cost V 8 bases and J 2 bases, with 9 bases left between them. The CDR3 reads CSSRRNTEAFF. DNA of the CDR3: TGCAGCTCCCGTAGAAACACTGAAGCTTTCTTT.

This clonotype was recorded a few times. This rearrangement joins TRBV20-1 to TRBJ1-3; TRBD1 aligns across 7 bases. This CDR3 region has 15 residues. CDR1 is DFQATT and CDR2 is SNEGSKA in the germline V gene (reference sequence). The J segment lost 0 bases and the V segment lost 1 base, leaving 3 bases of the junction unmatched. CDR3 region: CSARVDRASGNTIYF. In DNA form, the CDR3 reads TGCAGTGCTAGAGTAGACAGGGCCTCTGGAAACACCATATATTTT.

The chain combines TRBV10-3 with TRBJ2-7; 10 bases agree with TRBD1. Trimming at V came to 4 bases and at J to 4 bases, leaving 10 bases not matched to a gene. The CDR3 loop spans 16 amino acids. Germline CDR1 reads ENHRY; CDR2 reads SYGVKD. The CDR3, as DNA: TGTGCCATCAGTGGCGTAGGACAGGGGGTTTCTTACGAGCAGTACTTC. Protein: CAISGVGQGVSYEQYF.

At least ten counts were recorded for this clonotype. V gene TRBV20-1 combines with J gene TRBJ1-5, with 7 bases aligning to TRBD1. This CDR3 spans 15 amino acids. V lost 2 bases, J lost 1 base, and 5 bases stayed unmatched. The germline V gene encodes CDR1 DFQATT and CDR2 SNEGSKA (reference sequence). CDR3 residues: CSARLQGLSNQPQHF. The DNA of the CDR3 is TGCAGTGCTAGATTACAGGGGCTAAGCAATCAGCCCCAGCATTTT.

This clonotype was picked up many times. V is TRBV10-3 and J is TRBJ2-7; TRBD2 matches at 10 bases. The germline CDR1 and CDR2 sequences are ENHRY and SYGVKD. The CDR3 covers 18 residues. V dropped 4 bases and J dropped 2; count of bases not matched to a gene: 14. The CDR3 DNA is TGTGCCATCAGTGGAGGCAGGATAGCGGGGGGTAATCCCTACGAGCAGTACTTC. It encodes CAISGGRIAGGNPYEQYF.

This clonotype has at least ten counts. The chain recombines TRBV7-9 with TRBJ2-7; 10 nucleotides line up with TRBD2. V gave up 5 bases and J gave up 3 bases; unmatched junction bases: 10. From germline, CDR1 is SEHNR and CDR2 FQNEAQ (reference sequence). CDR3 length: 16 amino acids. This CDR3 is CASSPEGLAAFYEQYF. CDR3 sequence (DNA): TGTGCCAGCAGCCCGGAAGGACTAGCGGCATTCTACGAGCAGTACTTC.

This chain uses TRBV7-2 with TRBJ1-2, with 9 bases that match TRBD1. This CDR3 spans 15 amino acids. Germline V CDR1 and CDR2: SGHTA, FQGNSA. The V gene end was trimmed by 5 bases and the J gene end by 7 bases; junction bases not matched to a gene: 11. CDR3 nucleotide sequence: TGTGCCAGCAGCCCGACGGGACAGGGCCGGGGTGGCTACACCTTC. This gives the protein CASSPTGQGRGGYTF.

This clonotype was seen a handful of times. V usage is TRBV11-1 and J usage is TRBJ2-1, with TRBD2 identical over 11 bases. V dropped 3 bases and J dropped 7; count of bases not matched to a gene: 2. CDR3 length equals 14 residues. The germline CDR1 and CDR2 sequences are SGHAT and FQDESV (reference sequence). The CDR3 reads CASSFRLAGNEQFF. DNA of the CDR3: TGTGCCAGCAGCTTTCGACTAGCGGGAAATGAGCAGTTCTTC.

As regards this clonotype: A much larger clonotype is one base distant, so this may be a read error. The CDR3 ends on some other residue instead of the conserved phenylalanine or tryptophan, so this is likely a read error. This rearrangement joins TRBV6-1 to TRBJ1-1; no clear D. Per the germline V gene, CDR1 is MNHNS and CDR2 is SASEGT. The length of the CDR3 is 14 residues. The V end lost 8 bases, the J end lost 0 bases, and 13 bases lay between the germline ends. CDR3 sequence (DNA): TGTGCCAGCGGCGGTCACAGACTGAACACTGAAGCTTTCCTT. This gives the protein CASGGHRLNTEAFL.

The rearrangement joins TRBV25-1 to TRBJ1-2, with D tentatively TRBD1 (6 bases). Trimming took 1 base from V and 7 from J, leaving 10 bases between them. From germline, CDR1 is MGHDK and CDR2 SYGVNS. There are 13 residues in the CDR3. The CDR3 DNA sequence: TGTGCCAGCAGTGAATGGCAGGGGTTTGGCTACACCTTC. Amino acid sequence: CASSEWQGFGYTF.

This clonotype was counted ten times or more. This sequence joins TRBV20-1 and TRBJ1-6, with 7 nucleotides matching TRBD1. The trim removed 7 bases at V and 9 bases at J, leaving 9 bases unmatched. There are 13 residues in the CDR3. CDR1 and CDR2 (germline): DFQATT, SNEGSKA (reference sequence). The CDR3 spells CSGGGTGVSPLHF. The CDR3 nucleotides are TGCAGTGGGGGAGGCACAGGGGTTTCACCCCTCCACTTT.

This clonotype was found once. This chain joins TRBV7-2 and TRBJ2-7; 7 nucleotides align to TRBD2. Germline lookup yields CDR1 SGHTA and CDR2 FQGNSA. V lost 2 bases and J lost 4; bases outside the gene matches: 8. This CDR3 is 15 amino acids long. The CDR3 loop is CASSLRRGYPYEQYF. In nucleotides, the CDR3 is TGTGCCAGCAGCTTACGGCGGGGGTACCCGTACGAGCAGTACTTC.

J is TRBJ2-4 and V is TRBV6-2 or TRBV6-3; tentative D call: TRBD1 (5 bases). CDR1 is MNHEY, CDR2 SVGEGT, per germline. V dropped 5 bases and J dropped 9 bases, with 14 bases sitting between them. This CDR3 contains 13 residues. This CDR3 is CASSADINSIQYF. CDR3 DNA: TGTGCCAGCAGTGCGGACATAAACAGCATTCAGTACTTC.

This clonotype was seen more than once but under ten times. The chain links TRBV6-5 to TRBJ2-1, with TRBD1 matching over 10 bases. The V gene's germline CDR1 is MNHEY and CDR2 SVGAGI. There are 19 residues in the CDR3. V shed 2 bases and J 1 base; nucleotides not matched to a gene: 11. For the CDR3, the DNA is TGTGCCAGCAGTTACGGGGGACAGGGGTGGACTAAATCCTACAATGAGCAGTTCTTC. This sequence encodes CASSYGGQGWTKSYNEQFF.

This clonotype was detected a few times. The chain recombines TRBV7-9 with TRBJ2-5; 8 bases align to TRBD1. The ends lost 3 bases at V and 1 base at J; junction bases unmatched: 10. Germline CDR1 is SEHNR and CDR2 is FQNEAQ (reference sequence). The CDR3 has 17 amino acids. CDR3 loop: CASSFYRWGQAQETQYF. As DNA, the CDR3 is TGTGCCAGCAGCTTCTACCGCTGGGGACAGGCCCAAGAGACCCAGTACTTC.

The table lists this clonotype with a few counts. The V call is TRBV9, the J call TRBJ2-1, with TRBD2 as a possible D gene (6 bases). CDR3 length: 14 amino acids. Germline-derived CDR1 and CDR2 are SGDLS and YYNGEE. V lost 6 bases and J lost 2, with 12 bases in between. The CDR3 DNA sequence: TGTGCCAGCACCCCCCGCGGGACCTACAATGAGCAGTTCTTC. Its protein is CASTPRGTYNEQFF. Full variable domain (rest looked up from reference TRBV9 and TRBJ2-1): DSGVTQTPKHLITATGQRVTLRCSPRSGDLSVYWYQQSLDQGLQFLIQYYNGEERAKGNILERFSAQQFPDLHSELNLSSLELGDSALYFCASTPRGTYNEQFFGPGTRLTVL.